A selection of T cell receptor beta chains follows, all from one sample in a study of blood T cell repertoires in COVID-19. Only in-frame clones appear in the TCRdb table, and some are missing; sequencing was by immunoSEQ multiplex PCR. The data show about 220,000 clones, with 80% to 90% seen just once and 3% to 4% held by the top ten. The sample comprised PBMCs or T cells enriched from blood (not recorded which). Source of these receptors: a woman aged 40 to 50 who had been exposed to COVID-19. Each CDR3 is given with its conserved first and last residue. D genes are given only for firm matches. Clone size is stated in some rows and not others, as once, few, many or a class when expanded.

j_gene: TRBJ2-1
d_gene: TRBD2
abundance: .
v_gene: TRBV10-3
CDR3nt: TGTGCCATCAGTCCCCGAGCGGGGGGCAGAAATGAGCAGTTCTTC
CDR3aa: CAISPRAGGRNEQFF

j_gene: TRBJ2-3
d_gene: TRBD1
abundance: once
v_gene: TRBV9
CDR3nt: TGTGCCAGCAGCGCGGACAGGGGAAGGGCCACAGATACGCAGTATTTT
CDR3aa: CASSADRGRATDTQYF

j_gene: TRBJ1-4
d_gene: TRBD1
abundance: .
v_gene: TRBV7-9
CDR3nt: TGTGCCGGGGGACAGGGACCAACTAATGAAAAACTGTTTTTT
CDR3aa: CAGGQGPTNEKLFF

j_gene: TRBJ1-4
d_gene: .
abundance: .
v_gene: TRBV6-5
CDR3nt: TGTGCCAGCAGCTTCCGGGGGTCTGCTAATGAAAAACTGTTTTTT
CDR3aa: CASSFRGSANEKLFF

j_gene: TRBJ2-5
d_gene: TRBD1
abundance: .
v_gene: TRBV30
CDR3nt: TGTGCCTGGAGTGTGACAGGGGTCGAGACCCAGTACTTC
CDR3aa: CAWSVTGVETQYF

j_gene: TRBJ1-1
d_gene: .
abundance: .
v_gene: TRBV6-5
CDR3nt: TGTGCCAGCACCAAGGCAGGGGCCAATGAAGCTTTCTTT
CDR3aa: CASTKAGANEAFF

j_gene: TRBJ1-4
d_gene: .
abundance: .
v_gene: TRBV15
CDR3nt: TGTGCCACCAGCAGAGATCGGATTGGACAGCAGATTGAAAAACTGTTTTTT
CDR3aa: CATSRDRIGQQIEKLFF

j_gene: TRBJ1-2
d_gene: TRBD1
abundance: .
v_gene: TRBV5-4
CDR3nt: TGTGCCAGCAGCTTGAACCCCTCGACAGGGATTAACTATGGCTACACCTTC
CDR3aa: CASSLNPSTGINYGYTF

j_gene: TRBJ2-7
d_gene: TRBD1
abundance: .
v_gene: TRBV3-1/TRBV3-2
CDR3nt: TGTGCCAGCAGCGGACGGGACAGGTTAATCCACGAGCAGTACTTC
CDR3aa: CASSGRDRLIHEQYF

j_gene: TRBJ1-5
d_gene: .
abundance: .
v_gene: TRBV7-2
CDR3nt: TGTGCCAGCAGCATAACCAGGGGAGAACAGCCCCAGCATTTT
CDR3aa: CASSITRGEQPQHF

j_gene: TRBJ2-1
d_gene: .
abundance: .
v_gene: TRBV5-1
CDR3nt: TGCGCCAGCAGCTTGAACGACCGGGGTTACAATGAGCAGTTCTTC
CDR3aa: CASSLNDRGYNEQFF

j_gene: TRBJ1-6
d_gene: .
abundance: .
v_gene: TRBV12-3/TRBV12-4
CDR3nt: TGTGCCAGCAGTTTTCTCCAGGTCTCACCCCTCCACTTT
CDR3aa: CASSFLQVSPLHF

j_gene: TRBJ2-6
d_gene: TRBD1
abundance: .
v_gene: TRBV7-9
CDR3nt: TGTGCCAGCAGCCCGCCTTCGGGACAGGCCTTCTCTGGGGCCAACGTCCTGACTTTC
CDR3aa: CASSPPSGQAFSGANVLTF

j_gene: TRBJ2-3
d_gene: .
abundance: .
v_gene: TRBV19
CDR3nt: TGTGCCAGCAGGGGCCGGATTAGCACAGATACGCAGTATTTT
CDR3aa: CASRGRISTDTQYF

j_gene: TRBJ2-7
d_gene: .
abundance: .
v_gene: TRBV10-1
CDR3nt: TGCGCCAGCAGTTGGGGGCCGGACAGCCCCTACGAGCAGTACTTC
CDR3aa: CASSWGPDSPYEQYF

j_gene: TRBJ2-2
d_gene: .
abundance: .
v_gene: TRBV7-8
CDR3nt: TGTGCCAGCAGCCCACGGAGGGGGGGCACCGGGGAGCTGTTTTTT
CDR3aa: CASSPRRGGTGELFF

j_gene: TRBJ1-6
d_gene: .
abundance: .
v_gene: TRBV5-1
CDR3nt: TGCGCCAGCAGCTTGGCAGGGGTCTCACCCCTCCACTTT
CDR3aa: CASSLAGVSPLHF

j_gene: TRBJ1-2
d_gene: .
abundance: once
v_gene: TRBV28
CDR3nt: TGTGCCAGCAGTTCTACAGGGAACTATGGCTACACCTTC
CDR3aa: CASSSTGNYGYTF

j_gene: TRBJ2-7
d_gene: .
abundance: .
v_gene: TRBV2
CDR3nt: TGTGCCAGCAGTGAACAGGGGATCTCCTACGAGCAGTACTTC
CDR3aa: CASSEQGISYEQYF

j_gene: TRBJ1-2
d_gene: .
abundance: once
v_gene: TRBV5-6
CDR3nt: TGTGCCAGCAGCACGATCGAGGCGTCGGGGGGCTACACCTTC
CDR3aa: CASSTIEASGGYTF

j_gene: TRBJ1-1
d_gene: .
abundance: .
v_gene: TRBV13
CDR3nt: TGTGCCAGCAGCTTACAGGGCTCTCACACTGAAGCTTTCTTT
CDR3aa: CASSLQGSHTEAFF

j_gene: TRBJ1-1
d_gene: .
abundance: .
v_gene: TRBV28
CDR3nt: TGTGCCAGCAGTTTACGGACGGGGAAACGGGGTGAAGCTTTCTTT
CDR3aa: CASSLRTGKRGEAFF

j_gene: TRBJ2-1
d_gene: TRBD1
abundance: .
v_gene: TRBV12-3/TRBV12-4
CDR3nt: TGTGCCAGCAGTTCCAGGACAGGGGGCGAAGGGTTCTTC
CDR3aa: CASSSRTGGEGFF

j_gene: TRBJ2-7
d_gene: TRBD1
abundance: few
v_gene: TRBV4-2
CDR3nt: TGTGCCAGCAGCCAAGATGGGTCAGGGGGCGGATACGAGCAGTACTTC
CDR3aa: CASSQDGSGGGYEQYF

j_gene: TRBJ1-3
d_gene: TRBD1
abundance: once
v_gene: TRBV19
CDR3nt: TGTGCCAGTAGTCTCTTTGGTCAGGGGGTCTCTGGAAACACCATATATTTT
CDR3aa: CASSLFGQGVSGNTIYF

j_gene: TRBJ1-5
d_gene: .
abundance: few
v_gene: TRBV27
CDR3nt: TGTGCCAGACCTAAATCGGGAAATCAGCCCCAGCATTTT
CDR3aa: CARPKSGNQPQHF

j_gene: TRBJ2-1
d_gene: .
abundance: .
v_gene: TRBV5-1
CDR3nt: TGCGCCAGCAGCTTGATTGAGACGGAGAATGAGCAGTTCTTC
CDR3aa: CASSLIETENEQFF

j_gene: TRBJ1-1
d_gene: .
abundance: .
v_gene: TRBV9
CDR3nt: TGTGCCAGCAGCGTAGGGCGGGTAGGGACTGAAGCTTTCTTT
CDR3aa: CASSVGRVGTEAFF

j_gene: TRBJ1-2
d_gene: .
abundance: few
v_gene: TRBV6-6
CDR3nt: TGTGCCAGCAGTCGACCAGCCGGGTCCAAGAACTATGGCTACACCTTC
CDR3aa: CASSRPAGSKNYGYTF

j_gene: TRBJ2-3
d_gene: .
abundance: .
v_gene: TRBV5-1
CDR3nt: TGCGCCAGCAGCTTGGCCCCGGGGGTGGCAGATACGCAGTATTTT
CDR3aa: CASSLAPGVADTQYF

j_gene: TRBJ1-4
d_gene: TRBD1
abundance: .
v_gene: TRBV6-5
CDR3nt: TGTGCCAGCAGGAGGGACAGGGGAGGGGGTGAAAAACTGTTTTTT
CDR3aa: CASRRDRGGGEKLFF

j_gene: TRBJ2-7
d_gene: TRBD1
abundance: few
v_gene: TRBV5-1
CDR3nt: TGCGCCAGCAGCACGGCCGGGACAGGGAACGAGCAGTACTTC
CDR3aa: CASSTAGTGNEQYF

j_gene: TRBJ1-5
d_gene: TRBD1
abundance: .
v_gene: TRBV28
CDR3nt: TGTGCCAGCCGGTTGGACAGGGGGGTTCAGCCCCAGCATTTT
CDR3aa: CASRLDRGVQPQHF

j_gene: TRBJ2-1
d_gene: TRBD1
abundance: .
v_gene: TRBV7-2
CDR3nt: TGTGCCAGCAGCTTCCTCGGACAGGGGTACAATGAGCAGTTCTTC
CDR3aa: CASSFLGQGYNEQFF

j_gene: TRBJ2-1
d_gene: .
abundance: many
v_gene: TRBV2
CDR3nt: TGTGCCAGCAGTGCCTCGATGGGACAAGTCAATGAGCAGTTCTTC
CDR3aa: CASSASMGQVNEQFF

j_gene: TRBJ2-1
d_gene: .
abundance: .
v_gene: TRBV4-1
CDR3nt: TGCGCCAGCAGCCAAGATAGGGGAAGCACCCCACCCTACAATGAGCAGTTCTTC
CDR3aa: CASSQDRGSTPPYNEQFF

j_gene: TRBJ2-5
d_gene: TRBD2
abundance: few
v_gene: TRBV5-1
CDR3nt: TGCGCCAGCGGAATGGGGCGGGGGGACCAAGAGACCCAGTACTTC
CDR3aa: CASGMGRGDQETQYF

j_gene: TRBJ2-2
d_gene: TRBD1
abundance: .
v_gene: TRBV7-9
CDR3nt: TGTGCCAGAGGCCAGGGGGACCTTTACACCGGGGAGCTGTTTTTT
CDR3aa: CARGQGDLYTGELFF

j_gene: TRBJ1-1
d_gene: TRBD1
abundance: .
v_gene: TRBV5-1
CDR3nt: TGCGCCAGCAGCTTGCTCACAGGGGAGAACATGAACACTGAAGCTTTCTTT
CDR3aa: CASSLLTGENMNTEAFF

j_gene: TRBJ1-1
d_gene: .
abundance: .
v_gene: TRBV28
CDR3nt: TGTGCCAGCAGAGCCAGTCTGGGACAGAACACTGAAGCTTTCTTT
CDR3aa: CASRASLGQNTEAFF

j_gene: TRBJ1-2
d_gene: .
abundance: .
v_gene: TRBV28
CDR3nt: TGTGCCAGCAGTTTAGGGTTTGGGGGCAGCGCCTATGGCTACACCTTC
CDR3aa: CASSLGFGGSAYGYTF

j_gene: TRBJ1-1
d_gene: .
abundance: .
v_gene: TRBV9
CDR3nt: TGTGCCAGCAGCGAGACAGTGAACACTGAAGCTTTCTTT
CDR3aa: CASSETVNTEAFF

j_gene: TRBJ2-1
d_gene: .
abundance: .
v_gene: TRBV19
CDR3nt: TGTGCCAGTAGTCGGGGACTCCAACAGCTGAATGAGCAGTTCTTC
CDR3aa: CASSRGLQQLNEQFF

j_gene: TRBJ1-2
d_gene: .
abundance: .
v_gene: TRBV5-1
CDR3nt: TGCGCCAGCAGCTTGGTTGGGCAGGGCGAAGGCTACACCTTC
CDR3aa: CASSLVGQGEGYTF

j_gene: TRBJ2-7
d_gene: TRBD1
abundance: .
v_gene: TRBV2
CDR3nt: TGTGCCAGCAGTGACGGGGACAGGGGGCGCTACGAGCAGTACTTC
CDR3aa: CASSDGDRGRYEQYF

j_gene: TRBJ1-1
d_gene: .
abundance: few
v_gene: TRBV5-1
CDR3nt: TGCGCCAGCAGCTTTAGCCCCCAAGGGGAGGACACTGAAGCTTTCTTT
CDR3aa: CASSFSPQGEDTEAFF

j_gene: TRBJ1-1
d_gene: .
abundance: .
v_gene: TRBV24-1
CDR3nt: TGTGCCACCAGTGAAACAGGGTTCACTGAAGCTTTCTTT
CDR3aa: CATSETGFTEAFF

j_gene: TRBJ1-1
d_gene: TRBD1
abundance: .
v_gene: TRBV5-6
CDR3nt: TGTGCCAGCAGCTTGGGGACAGGGAACACTGAAGCTTTCTTT
CDR3aa: CASSLGTGNTEAFF

j_gene: TRBJ2-1
d_gene: .
abundance: .
v_gene: TRBV24-1
CDR3nt: TGTGCCACCAGTGTCGGCGGGGCAAAGGGTGAGCAGTTCTTC
CDR3aa: CATSVGGAKGEQFF

j_gene: TRBJ1-2
d_gene: TRBD1
abundance: few
v_gene: TRBV4-1
CDR3nt: TGCGCCAGCAGCGACACATTCACCGGGACAGGGGGTTATGGCTACACCTTC
CDR3aa: CASSDTFTGTGGYGYTF

j_gene: TRBJ1-4
d_gene: .
abundance: .
v_gene: TRBV11-2
CDR3nt: TGTGCCAGCAGCCCCAGGGTGGGGACTGGTGAAAAACTGTTTTTT
CDR3aa: CASSPRVGTGEKLFF

j_gene: TRBJ1-3
d_gene: .
abundance: .
v_gene: TRBV28
CDR3nt: TGTGCCAGCAGTTTAAATCAGCAGGACACCATATATTTT
CDR3aa: CASSLNQQDTIYF

j_gene: TRBJ2-5
d_gene: .
abundance: few
v_gene: TRBV12-3/TRBV12-4
CDR3nt: TGTGCCAGCACCCTTAGCGGCGAGACCCAGTACTTC
CDR3aa: CASTLSGETQYF

j_gene: TRBJ1-2
d_gene: .
abundance: .
v_gene: TRBV19
CDR3nt: TGTGCCAGTAGTACCCCGTATTGGGGGGGCTATGGCTACACCTTC
CDR3aa: CASSTPYWGGYGYTF

j_gene: TRBJ1-5
d_gene: .
abundance: .
v_gene: TRBV19
CDR3nt: TGTGCCAGTAGTATCGGGACAAAACTAGTCAATCAGCCCCAGCATTTT
CDR3aa: CASSIGTKLVNQPQHF

j_gene: TRBJ1-2
d_gene: .
abundance: once
v_gene: TRBV21-1
CDR3nt: TGTGCCAGCAGCAATTGGACAGGGCCAAACTATGGCTACACCTTC
CDR3aa: CASSNWTGPNYGYTF

j_gene: TRBJ2-7
d_gene: .
abundance: .
v_gene: TRBV3-1/TRBV3-2
CDR3nt: TGTGCCAGCAGCCAAGATCTGTCCAGCTGGGGGCACGAGCAGTACTTC
CDR3aa: CASSQDLSSWGHEQYF

j_gene: TRBJ1-2
d_gene: .
abundance: few
v_gene: TRBV21-1
CDR3nt: TGTGCCAGCAGCAACCAGGGACAGAGATATGGCTACACCTTC
CDR3aa: CASSNQGQRYGYTF

j_gene: TRBJ1-6
d_gene: TRBD1
abundance: .
v_gene: TRBV3-1/TRBV3-2
CDR3nt: TGTGCCAGCAGCCCCGGGACAGGCAATTCACCCCTCCACTTT
CDR3aa: CASSPGTGNSPLHF

j_gene: TRBJ2-3
d_gene: TRBD2
abundance: .
v_gene: TRBV9
CDR3nt: TGTGCCAGCAGCGTAACCGGGGGGGCAACAGATACGCAGTATTTT
CDR3aa: CASSVTGGATDTQYF